These 7 T cell receptor beta chains originate from one sample sequenced in a study of blood T cells in healthy people across ages. Next came a second PCR, run for about 6 to 11 cycles, which used a sample-barcoded 5' primer along with a J-beta primer mix. TCRdb itself ran the 5' RACE reads through MiXCR, one entry per CDR3 protein. This table holds 600,000 to 1,000,000 distinct CDR3 sequences, around 25% found once. This sample also belongs to another study, concerning T cells of mothers and their children.

Material: blood. The receptors derive from a boy between 5 and 17 years old in good health.

This clonotype has more than one count but fewer than ten. The gene calls are TRBV29-1 and TRBJ1-1, with D hard to call. V was shortened by 6 bases and J by 1 base, with 9 bases between the two germline ends. The length of the CDR3 is 12 residues. Looked up from germline, CDR1 is SQVTM and CDR2 is ANQGSEA. The CDR3 DNA reads TGCAGCGTGGGCGAGGGGAACACTGAAGCTTTCTTT. Its translation: CSVGEGNTEAFF.

The rearrangement uses TRBV3-1 and TRBJ1-1, with TRBD1 as a possible D gene (5 bases). Germline lookup yields CDR1 LGHDT and CDR2 YNNKEL (reference sequence). The CDR3 contains 16 residues. Trimming shortened V by 4 bases and J by 0 bases, and 15 bases separated the two germline ends. The CDR3 sequence is CASSRPGTSMNTEAFF. The CDR3 DNA reads TGTGCCAGCAGCCGTCCCGGGACGTCCATGAACACTGAAGCTTTCTTT.

In this sample, this clonotype turned up a few times. The chain joins TRBV7-2 to TRBJ2-7, with 7 bases lining up with TRBD2. The CDR3 contains 14 residues. The J segment lost 2 bases and the V segment lost 8 bases, leaving 9 bases of the junction unmatched. Germline lookup yields CDR1 SGHTA and CDR2 FQGNSA. In nucleotides, the CDR3 is TGTGCCAGCCAAACAATGGGGGGGACCTACGAGCAGTACTTC. Translated, it gives CASQTMGGTYEQYF. Together with reference TRBV7-2 and TRBJ2-7, the CDR3 gives the full variable domain: GAGVSQSPSNKVTEKGKDVELRCDPISGHTALYWYRQSLGQGLEFLIYFQGNSAPDKSGLPSDRFSAERTGGSVSTLTIQRTQQEDSAVYLCASQTMGGTYEQYFGPGTRLTVT.

This clonotype was counted only a few times. This chain uses TRBV2 with TRBJ1-2; D remains unclear. Germline V gene sequence: CDR1 SNHLY, CDR2 FYNNEI. The CDR3 extends over 12 amino acids. V dropped 3 bases and J dropped 3 bases, with 5 bases sitting between them. CDR3 coding DNA: TGTGCCAGCAGTGACACCTACTATGGCTACACCTTC. Translation: CASSDTYYGYTF.

This clonotype has just a few counts. The DNA of the CDR3 is TGTGCCAGCCGGGAGCGGGATTACAATGAGCAGTTCTTC. Amino acid sequence: CASRERDYNEQFF. The chain is built from TRBV3-1 and TRBJ2-5, with 7 bases fitting TRBD2. With the DNA end fitting TRBJ2-1 better, the J assignment may be wrong. CDR1 and CDR2 (germline): LGHDT, YNNKEL (reference sequence). The CDR3 covers 13 residues.

This clonotype has just a few counts. The CDR3 coding sequence is TGCGCCAGCAGCCAAGAGTTTTCGGAGGCGGGCGAGACCCAGTACTTC. It is translated as CASSQEFSEAGETQYF. This chain joins TRBV4-1 and TRBJ2-5; weak D call: TRBD2 (5 bases). This CDR3 has 16 residues. Trimming took 0 bases from V and 5 from J, leaving 16 bases between them. The germline V gene has CDR1 MGHRA and CDR2 YSYEKL.

The genes are TRBV11-1 and TRBJ1-1; D possibly corresponds to TRBD1 (5 bases). The V end was cut by 5 bases, the J end by 0 bases, with 10 bases between. Germline V CDR1 and CDR2: SGHAT, FQDESV (reference sequence). The CDR3 is 14 residues long. The CDR3 loop is CASSRTFMNTEAFF. CDR3 DNA: TGTGCCAGCAGCCGGACATTCATGAACACTGAAGCTTTCTTT.